This is a list of T cell receptor beta chains from one sample in a study of OX40 agonist ivuxolimab in advanced cancers. Using immunoSEQ multiplex PCR, the repertoire was profiled, and TCRdb retains in-frame clones only, with some absent. The sample shows roughly 100,000 clones, more than 80% of them seen only once. The specimen comprised CD4+ or CD8+ T cells sorted from blood, sampled in a trial of the OX40 agonist ivuxolimab. These receptors were taken from an adult with an advanced solid tumor such as melanoma, head and neck, liver or kidney cancer. Both conserved end residues are part of each CDR3. The D gene is left open where the match is weak.

v_call	cdr3_length	d_call	cdr3_aa
TRBV7-8	14	.	CASSLSRSNYGYTF
TRBV7-3	16	.	CASSLRVGANYNEQFF
TRBV9	16	.	CASSVASGDSTDTQYF
TRBV19	15	TRBD2	CASSAGAGGYNEQFF
TRBV19	14	.	CASSPEYSNQPQHF
TRBV7-9	16	TRBD1	CASSFWTGEGNQPQHF
TRBV27	16	.	CASSLNGLQRQETQYF
TRBV4-1	15	TRBD2	CASSQVGLSTDTQYF
TRBV9	16	.	CASTEAGAGGTGELFF
TRBV7-9	14	TRBD1	CASSFGTGNEKLFF
TRBV9	15	.	CASSVGDLAMYEQYF
TRBV2	14	.	CASKQGWSKNIQYF
TRBV5-1	16	.	CASSLGGHSSGNTIYF
TRBV6-6	12	.	CASSLGGIEQYF
TRBV2	11	.	CASSEYNEQFF
TRBV27	16	.	CASSSSIGLHNSPLHF
TRBV6-6	14	.	CASRDGTTNTEAFF
TRBV27	15	TRBD1	CASSAGTGGLYEQYF
TRBV20-1	10	.	CSAKRETQYF
TRBV6-4	15	.	CASSDASLGANVLTF
TRBV7-9	15	.	CASSLARGYSEKLFF
TRBV7-2	15	TRBD2	CASTLGLAGVVTQYF
TRBV5-6	17	TRBD2	CASSRGENSGRAYEQYF